This T cell receptor (beta chain) was found in a study of cytomegalovirus exposure and HLA in healthy donors. Study summary: When 350 to 400 donors were genotyped, about 81% of them were found to fall in the Caucasian-associated ancestry cluster.

Study results and caveats: Whilst most TCR sequences proved rare, a subset of public TCRs occurred across many donors.

The length of the CDR3 is 15 residues. Germline-derived CDR1 and CDR2 are KGHSH and LQKENI. The PCR used 60 Vbeta and 13 Jbeta primers. The table came from immunoSEQ multiplex PCR; TCRdb's copy has only in-frame clones and leaves some out. Here the sample spans roughly 150,000 clones, around three fifths being singletons. On this clone: The target antigen is unknown. Its ends do not fully match the called genes, so a read error is possible.

This receptor was obtained from a woman between 25 and 40 years old in good health and CMV-seropositive. V usage is TRBV18 and J usage is TRBJ1-1, with 8 bases fitting TRBD1. The sample consisted of PBMCs. CDR3 nucleotides: TGTGCCAGCCCACCAACCAGGGGGCCAGGGACTGAAGCTTTCTTT. The encoded protein is CASPPTRGPGTEAFF.